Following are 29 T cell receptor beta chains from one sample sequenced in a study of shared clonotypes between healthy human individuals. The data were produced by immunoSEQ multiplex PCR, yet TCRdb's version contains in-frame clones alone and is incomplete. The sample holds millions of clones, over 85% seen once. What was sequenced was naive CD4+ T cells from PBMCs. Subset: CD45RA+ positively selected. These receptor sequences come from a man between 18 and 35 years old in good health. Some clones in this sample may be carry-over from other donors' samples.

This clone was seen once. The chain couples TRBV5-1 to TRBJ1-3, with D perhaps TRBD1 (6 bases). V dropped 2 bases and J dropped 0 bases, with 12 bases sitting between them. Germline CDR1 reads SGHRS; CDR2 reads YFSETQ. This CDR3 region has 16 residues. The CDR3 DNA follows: TGCGCCAGCAGCTTCACCGCAGGGGCCTCTGGAAACACCATATATTTT. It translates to CASSFTAGASGNTIYF.

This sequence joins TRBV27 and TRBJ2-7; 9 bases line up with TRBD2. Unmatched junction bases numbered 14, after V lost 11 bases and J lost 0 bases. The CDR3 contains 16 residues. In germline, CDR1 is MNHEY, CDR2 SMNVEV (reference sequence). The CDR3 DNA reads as TGTGCCGCGGCCCGGAGTAGCGGGGGACCCTCCTACGAGCAGTACTTC. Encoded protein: CAAARSSGGPSYEQYF.

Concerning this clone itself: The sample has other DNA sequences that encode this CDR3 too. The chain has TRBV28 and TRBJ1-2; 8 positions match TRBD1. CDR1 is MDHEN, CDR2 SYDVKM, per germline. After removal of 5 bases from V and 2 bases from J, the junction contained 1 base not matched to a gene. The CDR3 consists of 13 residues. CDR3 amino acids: CASSRQGNYGYTF. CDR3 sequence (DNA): TGTGCCAGCAGTCGACAGGGGAACTATGGCTACACCTTC.

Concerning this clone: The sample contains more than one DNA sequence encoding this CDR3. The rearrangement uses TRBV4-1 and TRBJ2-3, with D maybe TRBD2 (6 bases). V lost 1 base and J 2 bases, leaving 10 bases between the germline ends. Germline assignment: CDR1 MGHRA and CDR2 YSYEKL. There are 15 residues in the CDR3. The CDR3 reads CASSQVGLPTDTQYF. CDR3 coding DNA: TGCGCCAGCAGCCAAGTTGGACTACCCACAGATACGCAGTATTTT.

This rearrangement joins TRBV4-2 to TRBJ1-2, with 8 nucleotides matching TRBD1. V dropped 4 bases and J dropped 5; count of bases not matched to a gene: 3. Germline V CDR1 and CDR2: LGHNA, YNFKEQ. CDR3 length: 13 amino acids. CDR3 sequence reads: CASSPGQDYGYTF. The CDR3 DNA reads TGTGCCAGCAGCCCGGGACAGGATTATGGCTACACCTTC.

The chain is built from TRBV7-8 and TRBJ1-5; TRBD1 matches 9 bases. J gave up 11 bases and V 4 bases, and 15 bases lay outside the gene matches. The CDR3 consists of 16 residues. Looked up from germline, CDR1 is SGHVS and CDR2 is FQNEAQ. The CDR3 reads CASSSLSGTGFKAQHF. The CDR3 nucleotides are TGTGCCAGCAGCTCCCTTAGCGGGACAGGGTTTAAGGCCCAGCATTTT.

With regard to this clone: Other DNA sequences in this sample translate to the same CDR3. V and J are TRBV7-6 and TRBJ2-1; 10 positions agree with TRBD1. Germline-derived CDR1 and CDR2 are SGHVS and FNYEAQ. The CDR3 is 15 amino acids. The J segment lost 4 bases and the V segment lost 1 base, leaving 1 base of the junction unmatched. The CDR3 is CASSLGGQGYNEQFF. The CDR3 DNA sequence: TGTGCCAGCAGCTTAGGGGGACAGGGGTACAATGAGCAGTTCTTC.

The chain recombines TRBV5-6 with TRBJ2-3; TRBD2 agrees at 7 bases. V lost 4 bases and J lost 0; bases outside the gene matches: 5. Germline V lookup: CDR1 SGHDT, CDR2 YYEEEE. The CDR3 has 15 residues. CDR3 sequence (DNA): TGTGCCAGCAGCCGGGACTACTTTAGCACAGATACGCAGTATTTT. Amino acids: CASSRDYFSTDTQYF. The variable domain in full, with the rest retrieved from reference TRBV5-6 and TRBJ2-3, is DAGVTQSPTHLIKTRGQQVTLRCSPKSGHDTVSWYQQALGQGPQFIFQYYEEEERQRGNFPDRFSGHQFPNYSSELNVNALLLGDSALYLCASSRDYFSTDTQYFGPGTRLTVL.

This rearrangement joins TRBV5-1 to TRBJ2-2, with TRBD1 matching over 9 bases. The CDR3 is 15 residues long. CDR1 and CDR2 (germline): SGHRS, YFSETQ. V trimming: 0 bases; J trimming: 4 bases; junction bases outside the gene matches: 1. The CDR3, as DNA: TGCGCCAGCAGCTTGGTGACAGGGGGCACCGGGGAGCTGTTTTTT. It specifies CASSLVTGGTGELFF. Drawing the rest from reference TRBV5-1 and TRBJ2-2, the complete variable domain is KAGVTQTPRYLIKTRGQQVTLSCSPISGHRSVSWYQQTPGQGLQFLFEYFSETQRNKGNFPGRFSGRQFSNSRSEMNVSTLELGDSALYLCASSLVTGGTGELFFGEGSRLTVL.

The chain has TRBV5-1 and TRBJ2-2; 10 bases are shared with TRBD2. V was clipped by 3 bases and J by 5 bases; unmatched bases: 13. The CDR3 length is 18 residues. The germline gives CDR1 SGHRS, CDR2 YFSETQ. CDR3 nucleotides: TGCGCCAGCAGCTCGACCCCCAGCGGGAGGGGAGGGACCGGGGAGCTGTTTTTT. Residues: CASSSTPSGRGGTGELFF.

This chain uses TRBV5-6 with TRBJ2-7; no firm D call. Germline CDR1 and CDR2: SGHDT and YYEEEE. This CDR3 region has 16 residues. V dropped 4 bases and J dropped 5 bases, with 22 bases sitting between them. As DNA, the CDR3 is TGTGCCAGCAGCCGTCTCCTCGACGAAAGCTGGGACGAGCAGTACTTC. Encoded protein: CASSRLLDESWDEQYF.

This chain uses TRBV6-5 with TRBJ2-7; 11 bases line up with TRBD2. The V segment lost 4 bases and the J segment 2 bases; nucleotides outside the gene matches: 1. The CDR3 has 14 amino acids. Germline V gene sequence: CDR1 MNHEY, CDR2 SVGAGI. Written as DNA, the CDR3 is TGTGCCAGCAGTTCGACTAGCGGGGCCTACGAGCAGTACTTC. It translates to CASSSTSGAYEQYF.

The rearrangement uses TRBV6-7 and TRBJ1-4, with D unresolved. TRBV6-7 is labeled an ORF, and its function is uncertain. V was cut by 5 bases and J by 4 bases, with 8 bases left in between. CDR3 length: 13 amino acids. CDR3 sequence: CASSEPYNEKLFF. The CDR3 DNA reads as TGTGCCAGCAGTGAGCCCTATAATGAAAAACTGTTTTTT.

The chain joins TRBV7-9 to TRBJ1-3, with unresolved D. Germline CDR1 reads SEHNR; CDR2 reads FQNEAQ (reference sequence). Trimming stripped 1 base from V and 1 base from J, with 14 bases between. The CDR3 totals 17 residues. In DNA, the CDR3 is TGTGCCAGCAGCTTAGATATCGGGAGAAGTTCTGGAAACACCATATATTTT. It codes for CASSLDIGRSSGNTIYF.

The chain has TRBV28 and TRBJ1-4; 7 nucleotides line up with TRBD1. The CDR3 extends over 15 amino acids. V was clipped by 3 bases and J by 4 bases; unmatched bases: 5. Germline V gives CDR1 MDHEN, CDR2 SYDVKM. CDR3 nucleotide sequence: TGTGCCAGCAGTTTTCCGGGACAGCTTAATGAAAAACTGTTTTTT. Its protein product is CASSFPGQLNEKLFF.

CDR3 loop: CASSLPGGWPSYF. For the CDR3, the DNA is TGTGCCAGCAGCCTCCCCGGGGGGTGGCCTTCATACTTC. V and J are TRBV11-3 and TRBJ2-7; 7 bases map to TRBD2. Trimming removed 5 bases from V and 13 bases from J; junction bases left unmatched: 14. The germline gives CDR1 SGHNT, CDR2 YENEEA. This CDR3 has 13 amino acids.

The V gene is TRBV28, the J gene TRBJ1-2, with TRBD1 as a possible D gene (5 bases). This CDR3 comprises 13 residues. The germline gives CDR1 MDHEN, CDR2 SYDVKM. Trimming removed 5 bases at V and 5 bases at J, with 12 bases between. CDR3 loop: CASSPKGLYGYTF. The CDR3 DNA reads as TGTGCCAGCAGTCCAAAGGGGTTATATGGCTACACCTTC.

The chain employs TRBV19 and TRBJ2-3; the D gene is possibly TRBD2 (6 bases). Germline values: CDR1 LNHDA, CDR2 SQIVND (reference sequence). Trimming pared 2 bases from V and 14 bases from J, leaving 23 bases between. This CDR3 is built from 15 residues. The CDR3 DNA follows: TGTGCCAGTAGTATAACCCAGGGACTCCTCGTTAAATCGTATTTT. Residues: CASSITQGLLVKSYF.

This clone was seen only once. The CDR3 coding sequence is TGTGCCAGCAGCTTGTTTTCGGGGGCGCGGGGCTACACCTTC. This gives the protein CASSLFSGARGYTF. The chain recombines TRBV5-5 with TRBJ1-2, with a possible D match to TRBD1 (6 bases). Germline V lookup: CDR1 SGHKS, CDR2 YYEKEE (reference sequence). The V gene lost 1 base and the J gene lost 8 bases, with 15 bases spanning the gap. The CDR3 runs to 14 residues.

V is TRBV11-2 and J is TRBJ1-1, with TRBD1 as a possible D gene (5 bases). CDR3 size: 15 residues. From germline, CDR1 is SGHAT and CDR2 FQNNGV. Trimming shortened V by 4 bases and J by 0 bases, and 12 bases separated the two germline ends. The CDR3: CASSSLTGMNTEAFF. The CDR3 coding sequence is TGTGCCAGCAGCTCCCTAACAGGTATGAACACTGAAGCTTTCTTT.

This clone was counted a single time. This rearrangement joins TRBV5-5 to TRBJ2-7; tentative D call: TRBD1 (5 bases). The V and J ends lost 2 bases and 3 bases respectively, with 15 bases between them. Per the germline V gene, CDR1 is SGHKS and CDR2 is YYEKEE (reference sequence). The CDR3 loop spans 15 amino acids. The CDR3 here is CASSFGATYLYEQYF. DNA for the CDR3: TGTGCCAGCAGCTTTGGGGCCACCTACCTCTACGAGCAGTACTTC.

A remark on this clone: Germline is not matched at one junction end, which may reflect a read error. The CDR3 protein is CAWRGGNAEAFF. The DNA for the CDR3 is TGTGCCTGGAGGGGGGGGAACGCTGAAGCTTTCTTT. The rearrangement links TRBV30 to TRBJ1-1, with TRBD1 as a possible D gene (5 bases). This CDR3 is 12 amino acids long. Germline CDR1 reads GTSNPN; CDR2 reads SVGIG (reference sequence).

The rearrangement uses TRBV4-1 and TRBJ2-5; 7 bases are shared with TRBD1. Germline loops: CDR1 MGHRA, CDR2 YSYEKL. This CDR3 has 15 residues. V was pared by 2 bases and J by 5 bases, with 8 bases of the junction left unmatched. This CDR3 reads CASSQPSRGRETQYF. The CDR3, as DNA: TGCGCCAGCAGCCAACCGTCGAGGGGGCGGGAGACCCAGTACTTC.

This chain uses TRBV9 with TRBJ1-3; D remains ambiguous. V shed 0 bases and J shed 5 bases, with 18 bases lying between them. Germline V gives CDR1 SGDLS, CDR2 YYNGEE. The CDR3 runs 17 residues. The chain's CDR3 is CASSVDPSGRIRNTIYF. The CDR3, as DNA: TGTGCCAGCAGCGTAGATCCCTCGGGCAGGATACGAAACACCATATATTTT.

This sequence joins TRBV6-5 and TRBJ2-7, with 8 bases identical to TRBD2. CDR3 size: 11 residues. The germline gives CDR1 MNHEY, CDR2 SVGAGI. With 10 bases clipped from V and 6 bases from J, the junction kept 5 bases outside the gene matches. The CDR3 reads CATGGGPEQYF. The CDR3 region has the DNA TGTGCCACCGGGGGGGGCCCCGAGCAGTACTTC.

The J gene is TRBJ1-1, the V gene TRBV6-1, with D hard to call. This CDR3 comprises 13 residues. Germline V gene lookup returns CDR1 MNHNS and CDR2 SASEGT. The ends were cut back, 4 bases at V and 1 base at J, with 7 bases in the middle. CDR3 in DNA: TGTGCCAGCAGTGGACACAAGAACACTGAAGCTTTCTTT. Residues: CASSGHKNTEAFF.

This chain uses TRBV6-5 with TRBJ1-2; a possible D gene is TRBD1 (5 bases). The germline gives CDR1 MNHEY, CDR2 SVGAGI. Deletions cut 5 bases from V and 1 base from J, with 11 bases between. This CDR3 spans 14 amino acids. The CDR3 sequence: CASSGDSRNYGYTF. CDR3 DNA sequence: TGTGCCAGCAGTGGCGACAGCCGTAACTATGGCTACACCTTC.

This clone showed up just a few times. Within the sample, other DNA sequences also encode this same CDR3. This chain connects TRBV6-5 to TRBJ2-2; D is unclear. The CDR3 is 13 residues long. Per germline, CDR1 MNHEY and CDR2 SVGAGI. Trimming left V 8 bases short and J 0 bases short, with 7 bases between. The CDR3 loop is CASRRSNTGELFF. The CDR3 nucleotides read TGTGCCAGCCGCCGATCGAACACCGGGGAGCTGTTTTTT.

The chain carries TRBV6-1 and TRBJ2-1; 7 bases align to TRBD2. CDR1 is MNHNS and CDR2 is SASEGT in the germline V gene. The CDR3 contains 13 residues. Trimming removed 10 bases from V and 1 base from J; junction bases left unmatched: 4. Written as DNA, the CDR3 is TGTGCCACCAGCGGGATATCCTACAATGAGCAGTTCTTC. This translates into CATSGISYNEQFF.